This T cell receptor beta chain comes out of a study of T cell responses to AZD1222 COVID-19 vaccine. Assay: immunoSEQ multiplex PCR; the TCRdb copy retains only in-frame clones and omits some. The table records about 180,000 clones, 75% to 90% of them present only once. This CDR3 comprises 13 residues. The germline V gene has CDR1 MNHEY and CDR2 SVGEGT. Trimming cost V 3 bases and J 4 bases, with 10 bases left between them. The sequenced sample was peripheral blood, obtained on day 0 of AZD1222 vaccination. The rearrangement joins TRBV6-2 or TRBV6-3 to TRBJ2-7, with no clear D. The receptor was isolated from an adult in good health. The CDR3 sequence: CASSYLGRYEQYF. The CDR3 DNA reads TGTGCCAGCAGTTATCTGGGCAGGTACGAGCAGTACTTC.